This T cell receptor beta chain was captured in a study of T cells in Graves' hyperthyroidism and ophthalmopathy. Patients counted as stable if ophthalmopathy did not develop within 18 months. Recently diagnosed hyperthyroidism of less than 2 months' duration affected patients aged 18 to 65. Investigators excluded patients with uncontrolled infection, other autoimmune disease, pregnancy or lactation. Using RNA transcripts as the source, TCR beta CDR3 regions were amplified. During a first-round RT-PCR of the TCR CDR3, the HTBI primer set was used. TCRdb recomputed calls from the multiplex PCR reads with MiXCR, one row per CDR3 protein. The sample lists around 540,000 distinct CDR3 sequences, around 45% occurring once. The receptor was derived from a woman under 30 with Graves' hyperthyroidism. The sample comprised peripheral blood or thyroid tissue (not recorded which).

The CDR3 bases are TGTGCCATCAGTGAGGAAGGGGGTCAAGAGACCCAGTACTTC. It specifies CAISEEGGQETQYF. J is TRBJ2-5 and V is TRBV10-3; D is perhaps TRBD1 (6 bases). Germline V gene data show CDR1 as ENHRY and CDR2 as SYGVKD. Trimming took 2 bases from V and 2 from J, leaving 9 bases between them. The length of the CDR3 is 14 residues.